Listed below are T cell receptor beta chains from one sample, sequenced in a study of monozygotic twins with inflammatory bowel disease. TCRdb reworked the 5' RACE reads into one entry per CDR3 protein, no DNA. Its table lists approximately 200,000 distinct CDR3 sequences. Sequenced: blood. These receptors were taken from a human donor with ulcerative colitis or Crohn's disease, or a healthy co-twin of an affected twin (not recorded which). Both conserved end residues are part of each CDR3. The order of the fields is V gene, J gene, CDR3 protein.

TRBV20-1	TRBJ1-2	CSVKGPNYGYTF
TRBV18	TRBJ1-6	CASSPARDGNSPLHF
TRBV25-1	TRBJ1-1	CASSDSMNTEAFF
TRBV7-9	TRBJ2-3	CASSQGLGSTDTQYF
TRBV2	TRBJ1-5	CASGTVPNQPQHF
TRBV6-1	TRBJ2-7	CASRLGLEIHYEQYF
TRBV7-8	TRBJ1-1	CASSLQGAFTEAFF
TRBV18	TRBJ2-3	CASSLLGAPQDTQYF
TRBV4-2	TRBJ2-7	CASSQSTSGGIEQYF
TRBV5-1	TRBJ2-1	CASSGGLAGASPAYNEQFF
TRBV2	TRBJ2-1	CASGDTPPYNEQFF
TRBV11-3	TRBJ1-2	CASRDPGQTLYGYTF
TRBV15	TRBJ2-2	CATSRDEAGGGYGELFF
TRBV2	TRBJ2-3	CASSVWMDTQYF
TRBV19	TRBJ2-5	CASSPSKLETQYF
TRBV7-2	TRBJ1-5	CASSLATAWLSPRNQPQHF
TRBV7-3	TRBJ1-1	CASSMAGLTEAFF
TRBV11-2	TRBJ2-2	CASSSLRGPTGELFF
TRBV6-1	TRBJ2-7	CASSGSAVPYEQYF
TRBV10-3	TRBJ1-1	CAISDRGRDTEAFF
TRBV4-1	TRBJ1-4	CASSQEPGLRKLFF
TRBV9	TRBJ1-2	CASSSPGVLEGYTF
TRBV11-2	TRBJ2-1	CASSGSSGAYNEQFF
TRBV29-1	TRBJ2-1	CSAGQPNNEQFF
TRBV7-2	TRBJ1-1	CASSPNPANTEAFF
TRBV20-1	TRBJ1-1	CSAPPGQGAEAFF
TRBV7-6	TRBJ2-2	CASSLEGGLTDVGELFF
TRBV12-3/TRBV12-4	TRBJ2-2	CASSLSPGVGYTGELFF
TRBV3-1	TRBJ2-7	CASSQEWGFNEQYF
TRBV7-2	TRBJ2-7	CASSLDDSSSYEQYF
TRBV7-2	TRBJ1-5	CASSLAATGDQPQHF
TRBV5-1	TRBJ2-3	CASSFSGGTDTQYF
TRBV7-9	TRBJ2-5	CASSLEDQQGWGETQYF
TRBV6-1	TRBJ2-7	CASSASGTGGHEQYF
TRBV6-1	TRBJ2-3	CASNSGGLGASGYF
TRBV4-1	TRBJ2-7	CASSQDKGVSYEQYF
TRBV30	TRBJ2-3	CAWSSRAVTDTQYF
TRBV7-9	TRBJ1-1	CASSFTGVTEAFF